The clone carrying this T cell receptor beta chain was detected only a few times. CDR1 is SGHTA, CDR2 FQGNSA, per germline. With V trimmed by 2 bases and J by 2 bases, 4 bases remained unmatched. The CDR3 runs to 16 residues. These data are taken from a study of blood T cell repertoires in COVID-19. Background on the study: Samples representing acute and convalescent COVID-19 were sourced from the United States, Italy and Spain. The analysed material was cDNA or gDNA that came from T cells, B-cell-depleted T cells, or PBMCs.

TCRdb's copy holds only in-frame clones and misses some; the assay was immunoSEQ multiplex PCR. Of 40,000 to 65,000 clones in the sample, more than 60% were seen once. V is TRBV7-2 and J is TRBJ2-1; 9 bases align to TRBD2. Sequenced material: peripheral blood. This receptor was obtained from a human donor with active or convalescent COVID-19. The donor label of this sample is uncertain. CDR3 sequence (DNA): TGTGCCAGCAGCTTAATTGGACTAGCGACCTACAATGAGCAGTTCTTC. It translates to CASSLIGLATYNEQFF.